The rows below give T cell receptor beta chains drawn from one sample of a study of T cells in Graves' hyperthyroidism and ophthalmopathy. One entry per CDR3 protein, called by TCRdb with MiXCR from the multiplex PCR reads. The table includes a few hundred thousand distinct CDR3 sequences, about 43% detected once. The sample was peripheral blood or thyroid tissue (not recorded which). Source of these receptors: a woman aged 18-30 years with Graves' hyperthyroidism. CDR3s include the opening cysteine and the closing phenylalanine or tryptophan. D genes are given only for firm matches. Clone size is shown for a subset of rows, as once, few, many or a class of expanded clone.

CDR3: CASSLQGYNSPLHF; DNA: TGTGCCAGCAGCTTACAGGGATATAATTCACCCCTCCACTTT; J: TRBJ1-6; size: many; V: TRBV7-2; D: .
CDR3: CSALRARGGSEKLFF; DNA: TGCAGTGCTTTACGTGCCAGGGGAGGAAGTGAAAAACTGTTTTTT; J: TRBJ1-4; size: .; V: TRBV20-1; D: .
CDR3: CASSFQGSYEQYF; DNA: TGTGCCAGCAGCTTTCAGGGGTCCTACGAGCAGTACTTC; J: TRBJ2-7; size: many; V: TRBV7-9; D: .
CDR3: CASSQASVGLWDRVDRDTEAFF; DNA: TGTGCCAGCAGCCAAGCATCGGTCGGGCTTTGGGACAGGGTCGATCGTGACACTGAAGCTTTCTTT; J: TRBJ1-1; size: few; V: TRBV14; D: TRBD1
CDR3: CASSLDRTVYDSPLHF; DNA: TGCGCCAGCAGCTTGGACAGGACGGTTTATGATTCACCCCTCCACTTT; J: TRBJ1-6; size: many; V: TRBV5-1; D: .
CDR3: CSLFRGTGGDEQYF; DNA: TGCAGCTTATTCCGGGGGACAGGGGGCGACGAGCAGTACTTC; J: TRBJ2-7; size: .; V: TRBV29-1; D: TRBD1
CDR3: CASSLTGDIYTF; DNA: TGCGCCAGCAGCTTGACAGGCGATATCTACACCTTC; J: TRBJ1-2; size: few; V: TRBV5-1; D: .
CDR3: CACGGNTEAFF; DNA: TGTGCCTGTGGTGGGAACACTGAAGCTTTCTTT; J: TRBJ1-1; size: once; V: TRBV6-5; D: .
CDR3: CASSLGGGGINQPQHF; DNA: TGTGCCAGCAGCTTGGGAGGCGGGGGGATCAATCAGCCCCAGCATTTT; J: TRBJ1-5; size: many; V: TRBV7-9; D: .
CDR3: CASSPYGGGEAFF; DNA: TGTGCCAGCAGCCCTTACGGGGGCGGTGAAGCTTTCTTT; J: TRBJ1-1; size: .; V: TRBV7-8; D: .
CDR3: CASKTQGSSGANVLTF; DNA: TGTGCCAGTAAGACCCAGGGGTCCTCTGGGGCCAACGTCCTGACTTTC; J: TRBJ2-6; size: .; V: TRBV19; D: .
CDR3: CASSLRAGTGGYEQYF; DNA: TGCGCCAGCAGCTTGAGAGCTGGGACAGGGGGCTACGAGCAGTACTTC; J: TRBJ2-7; size: few; V: TRBV5-1; D: TRBD1
CDR3: CASSPFLEGHYEQYF; DNA: TGCGCCAGCAGCCCTTTTTTGGAGGGGCATTACGAGCAGTACTTC; J: TRBJ2-7; size: few; V: TRBV5-1; D: .
CDR3: CAISEIRLMNTEAFF; DNA: TGTGCCATCAGTGAAATCAGGTTAATGAACACTGAAGCTTTCTTT; J: TRBJ1-1; size: many; V: TRBV10-3; D: .